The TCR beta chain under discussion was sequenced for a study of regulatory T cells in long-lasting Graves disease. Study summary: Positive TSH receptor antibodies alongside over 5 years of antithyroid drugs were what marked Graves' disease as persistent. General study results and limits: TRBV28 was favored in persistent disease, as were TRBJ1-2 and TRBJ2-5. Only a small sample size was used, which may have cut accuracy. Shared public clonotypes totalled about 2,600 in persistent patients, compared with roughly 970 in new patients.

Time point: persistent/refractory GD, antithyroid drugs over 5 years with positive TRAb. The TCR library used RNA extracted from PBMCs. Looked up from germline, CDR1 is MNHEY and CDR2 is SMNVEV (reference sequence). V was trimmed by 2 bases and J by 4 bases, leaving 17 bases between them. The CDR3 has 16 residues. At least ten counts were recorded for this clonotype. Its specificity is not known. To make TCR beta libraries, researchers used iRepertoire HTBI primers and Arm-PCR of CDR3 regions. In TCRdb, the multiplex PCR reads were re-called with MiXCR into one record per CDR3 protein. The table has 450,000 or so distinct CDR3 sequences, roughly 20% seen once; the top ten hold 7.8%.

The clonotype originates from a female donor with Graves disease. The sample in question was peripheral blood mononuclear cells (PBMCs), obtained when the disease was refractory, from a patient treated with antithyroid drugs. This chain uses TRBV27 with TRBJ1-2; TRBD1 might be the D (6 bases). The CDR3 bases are TGTGCCAGCAGTTTAGTAGGGGGTCCGGGATCCTATGGCTACACCTTC. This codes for CASSLVGGPGSYGYTF.